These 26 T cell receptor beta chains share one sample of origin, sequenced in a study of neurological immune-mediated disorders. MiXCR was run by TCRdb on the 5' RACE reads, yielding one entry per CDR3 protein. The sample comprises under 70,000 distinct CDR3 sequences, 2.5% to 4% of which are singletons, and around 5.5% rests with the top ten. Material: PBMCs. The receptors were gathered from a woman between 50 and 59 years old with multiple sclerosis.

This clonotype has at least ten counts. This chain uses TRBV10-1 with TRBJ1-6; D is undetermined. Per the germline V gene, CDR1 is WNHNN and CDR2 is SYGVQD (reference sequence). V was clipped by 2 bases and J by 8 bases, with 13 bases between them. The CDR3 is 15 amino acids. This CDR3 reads CASSELVTDDSPLHF. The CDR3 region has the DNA TGCGCCAGCAGTGAGCTTGTAACAGACGATTCACCCCTCCACTTT.

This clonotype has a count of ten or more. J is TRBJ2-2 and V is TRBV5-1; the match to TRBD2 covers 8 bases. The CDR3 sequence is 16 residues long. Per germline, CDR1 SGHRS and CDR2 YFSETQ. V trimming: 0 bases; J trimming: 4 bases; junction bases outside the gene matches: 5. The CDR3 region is CASSLDAGGVTGELFF. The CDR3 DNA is TGCGCCAGCAGCTTGGATGCGGGAGGTGTCACCGGGGAGCTGTTTTTT. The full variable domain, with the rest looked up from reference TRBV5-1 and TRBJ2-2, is KAGVTQTPRYLIKTRGQQVTLSCSPISGHRSVSWYQQTPGQGLQFLFEYFSETQRNKGNFPGRFSGRQFSNSRSEMNVSTLELGDSALYLCASSLDAGGVTGELFFGEGSRLTVL.

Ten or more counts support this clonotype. The CDR3 bases are TGTGCCACCACAGGGGGCGCTTATGGCTACACCTTC. Translation gives CATTGGAYGYTF. The chain joins TRBV6-5 to TRBJ1-2, with TRBD1 matching over 9 bases. This CDR3 is 12 amino acids long. Germline trimming cut 10 bases from V and 5 bases from J; bases unmatched to any gene: 5. Germline CDR1 is MNHEY and CDR2 is SVGAGI.

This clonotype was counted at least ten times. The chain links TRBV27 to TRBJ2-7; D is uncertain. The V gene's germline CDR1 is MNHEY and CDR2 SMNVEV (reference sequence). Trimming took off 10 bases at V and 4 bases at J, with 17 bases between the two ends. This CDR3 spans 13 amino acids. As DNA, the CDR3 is TGTGCCAACTTACGACGCTTGCGTTACGAGCAGTACGTC. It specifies CANLRRLRYEQYV.

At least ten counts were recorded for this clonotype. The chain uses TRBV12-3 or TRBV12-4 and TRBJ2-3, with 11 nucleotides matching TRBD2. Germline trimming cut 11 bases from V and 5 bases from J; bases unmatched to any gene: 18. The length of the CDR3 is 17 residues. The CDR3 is CASAPPRGSGREDTQYF. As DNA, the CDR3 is TGTGCCTCTGCTCCTCCTCGGGGTAGCGGGAGGGAAGATACGCAGTATTTT.

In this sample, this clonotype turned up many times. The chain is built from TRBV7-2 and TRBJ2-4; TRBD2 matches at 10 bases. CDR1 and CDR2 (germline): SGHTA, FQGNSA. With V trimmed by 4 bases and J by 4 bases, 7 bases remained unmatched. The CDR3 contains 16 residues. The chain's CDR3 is CASSSPSGGGKNIQYF. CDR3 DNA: TGTGCCAGCAGCTCCCCTAGCGGGGGAGGGAAAAACATTCAGTACTTC.

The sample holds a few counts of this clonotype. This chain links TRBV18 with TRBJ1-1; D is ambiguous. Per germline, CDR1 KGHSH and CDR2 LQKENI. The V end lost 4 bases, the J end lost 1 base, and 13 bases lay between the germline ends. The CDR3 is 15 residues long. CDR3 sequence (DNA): TGTGCCAGCTCACAGATGGGAAAGTCGAACACTGAAGCTTTCTTT. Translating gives CASSQMGKSNTEAFF.

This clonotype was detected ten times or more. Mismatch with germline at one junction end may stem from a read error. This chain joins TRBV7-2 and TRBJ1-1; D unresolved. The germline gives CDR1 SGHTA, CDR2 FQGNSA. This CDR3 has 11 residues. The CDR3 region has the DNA TGTGCCAGCAGCTTAGGACAAGTGGAGTACTTT. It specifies CASSLGQVEYF.

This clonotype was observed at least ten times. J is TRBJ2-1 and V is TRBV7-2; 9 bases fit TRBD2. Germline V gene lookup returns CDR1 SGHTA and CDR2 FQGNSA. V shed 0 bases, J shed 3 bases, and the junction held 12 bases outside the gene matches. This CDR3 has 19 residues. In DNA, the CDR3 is TGTGCCAGCAGCTTAGCGGGATCCGGGACTAGCCCCCTCTACAATGAGCAGTTCTTC. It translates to CASSLAGSGTSPLYNEQFF. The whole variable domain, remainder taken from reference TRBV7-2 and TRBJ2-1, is GAGVSQSPSNKVTEKGKDVELRCDPISGHTALYWYRQSLGQGLEFLIYFQGNSAPDKSGLPSDRFSAERTGGSVSTLTIQRTQQEDSAVYLCASSLAGSGTSPLYNEQFFGPGTRLTVL.

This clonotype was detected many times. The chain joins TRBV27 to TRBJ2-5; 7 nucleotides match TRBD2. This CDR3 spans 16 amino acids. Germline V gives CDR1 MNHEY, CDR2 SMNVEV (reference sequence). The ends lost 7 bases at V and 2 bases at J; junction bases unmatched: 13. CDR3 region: CASTPHSASGQETQYF. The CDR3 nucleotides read TGTGCCAGCACCCCTCACTCGGCTAGCGGACAAGAGACCCAGTACTTC.

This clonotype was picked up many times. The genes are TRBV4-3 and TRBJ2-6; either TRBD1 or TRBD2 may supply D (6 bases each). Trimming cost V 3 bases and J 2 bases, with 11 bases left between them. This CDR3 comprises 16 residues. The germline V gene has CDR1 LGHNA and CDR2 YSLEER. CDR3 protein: CASSHKGGTGANVLTF. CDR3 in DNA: TGCGCCAGCAGCCACAAAGGGGGGACTGGGGCCAACGTCCTGACTTTC.

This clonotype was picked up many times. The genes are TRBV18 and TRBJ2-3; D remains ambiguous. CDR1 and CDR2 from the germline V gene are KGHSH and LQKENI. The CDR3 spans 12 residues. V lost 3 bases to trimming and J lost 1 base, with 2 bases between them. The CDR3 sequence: CASSPGTDTQYF. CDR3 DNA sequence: TGTGCCAGCTCACCCGGCACAGATACGCAGTATTTT. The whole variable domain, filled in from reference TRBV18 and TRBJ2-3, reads NAGVMQNPRHLVRRRGQEARLRCSPMKGHSHVYWYRQLPEEGLKFMVYLQKENIIDESGMPKERFSAEFPKEGPSILRIQQVVRGDSAAYFCASSPGTDTQYFGPGTRLTVL.

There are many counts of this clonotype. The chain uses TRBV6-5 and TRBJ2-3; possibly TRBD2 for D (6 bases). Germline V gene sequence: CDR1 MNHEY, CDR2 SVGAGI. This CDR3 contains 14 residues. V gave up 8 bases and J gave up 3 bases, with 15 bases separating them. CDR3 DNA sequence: TGTGCCAGCCGGGCCCCTGGGGGGACAGATACGCAGTATTTT. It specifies CASRAPGGTDTQYF.

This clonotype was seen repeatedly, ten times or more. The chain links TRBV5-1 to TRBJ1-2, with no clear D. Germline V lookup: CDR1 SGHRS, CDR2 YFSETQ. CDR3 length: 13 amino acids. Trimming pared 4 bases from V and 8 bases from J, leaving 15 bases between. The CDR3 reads CASSTGPKEGYTF. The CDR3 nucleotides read TGCGCCAGCAGCACTGGGCCCAAGGAGGGCTACACCTTC. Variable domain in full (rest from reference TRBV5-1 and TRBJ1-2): KAGVTQTPRYLIKTRGQQVTLSCSPISGHRSVSWYQQTPGQGLQFLFEYFSETQRNKGNFPGRFSGRQFSNSRSEMNVSTLELGDSALYLCASSTGPKEGYTFGSGTRLTVV.

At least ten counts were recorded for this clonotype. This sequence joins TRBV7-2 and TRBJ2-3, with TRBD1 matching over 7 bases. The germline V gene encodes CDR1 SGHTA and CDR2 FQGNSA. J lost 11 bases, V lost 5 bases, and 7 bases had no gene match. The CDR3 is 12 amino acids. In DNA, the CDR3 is TGTGCCAGCAGCCCGAGGACAGGAATGCAGTATTTT. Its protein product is CASSPRTGMQYF. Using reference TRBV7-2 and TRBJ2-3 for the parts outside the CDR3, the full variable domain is GAGVSQSPSNKVTEKGKDVELRCDPISGHTALYWYRQSLGQGLEFLIYFQGNSAPDKSGLPSDRFSAERTGGSVSTLTIQRTQQEDSAVYLCASSPRTGMQYFGPGTRLTVL.

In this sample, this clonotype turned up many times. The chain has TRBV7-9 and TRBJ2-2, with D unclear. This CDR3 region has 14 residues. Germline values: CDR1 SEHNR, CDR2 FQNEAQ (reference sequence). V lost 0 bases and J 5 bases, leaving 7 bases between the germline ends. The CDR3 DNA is TGTGCCAGCAGCTTAGCAGGTCTTACCGGGGAGCTGTTTTTT. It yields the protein CASSLAGLTGELFF.

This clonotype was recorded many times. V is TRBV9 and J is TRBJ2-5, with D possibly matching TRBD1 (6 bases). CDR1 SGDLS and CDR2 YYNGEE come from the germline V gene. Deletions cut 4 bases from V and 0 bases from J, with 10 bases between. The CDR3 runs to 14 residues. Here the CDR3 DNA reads TGTGCCAGCAGCCCGGGACACCACCAAGAGACCCAGTACTTC. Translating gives CASSPGHHQETQYF.

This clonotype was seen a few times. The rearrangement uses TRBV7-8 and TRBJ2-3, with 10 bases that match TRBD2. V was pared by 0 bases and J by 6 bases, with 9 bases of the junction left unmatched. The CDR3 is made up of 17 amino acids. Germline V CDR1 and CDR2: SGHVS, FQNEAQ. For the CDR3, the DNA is TGTGCCAGCAGCTTAGCGGGACTAGCGAGTCTTTTGGATACGCAGTATTTT. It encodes CASSLAGLASLLDTQYF. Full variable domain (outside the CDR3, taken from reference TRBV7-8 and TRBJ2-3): GAGVSQSPRYKVAKRGQDVALRCDPISGHVSLFWYQQALGQGPEFLTYFQNEAQLDKSGLPSDRFFAERPEGSVSTLKIQRTQQEDSAVYLCASSLAGLASLLDTQYFGPGTRLTVL.

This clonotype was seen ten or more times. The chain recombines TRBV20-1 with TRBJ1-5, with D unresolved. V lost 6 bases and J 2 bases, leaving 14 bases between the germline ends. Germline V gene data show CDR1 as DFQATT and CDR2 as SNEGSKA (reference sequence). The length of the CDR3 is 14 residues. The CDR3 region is CSAVSSFGNQPQHF. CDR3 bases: TGCAGTGCGGTCAGTTCGTTTGGCAATCAGCCCCAGCATTTT.

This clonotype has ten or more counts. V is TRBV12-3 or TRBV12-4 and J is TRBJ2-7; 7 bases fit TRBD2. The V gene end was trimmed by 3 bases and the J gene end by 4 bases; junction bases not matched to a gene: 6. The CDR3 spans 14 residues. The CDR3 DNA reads TGTGCCAGCAGTTTCACTAGCGTACGTTACGAGCAGTACTTC. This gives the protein CASSFTSVRYEQYF.

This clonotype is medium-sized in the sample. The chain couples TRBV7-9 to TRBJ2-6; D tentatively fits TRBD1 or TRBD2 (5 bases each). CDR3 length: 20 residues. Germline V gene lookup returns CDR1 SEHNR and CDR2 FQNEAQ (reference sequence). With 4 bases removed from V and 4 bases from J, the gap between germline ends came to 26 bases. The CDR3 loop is CASSSTNPGTPHTGANVLTF. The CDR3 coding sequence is TGTGCCAGCAGCTCGACCAACCCCGGGACGCCCCACACCGGGGCCAACGTCCTGACTTTC.

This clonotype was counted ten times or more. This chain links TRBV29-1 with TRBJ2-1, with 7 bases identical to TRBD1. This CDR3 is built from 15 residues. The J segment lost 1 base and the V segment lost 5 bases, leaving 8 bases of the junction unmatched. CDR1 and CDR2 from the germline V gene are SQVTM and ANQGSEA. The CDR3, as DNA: TGCAGCGTTATGGACAGGACGAGGTCCTACAATGAGCAGTTCTTC. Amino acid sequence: CSVMDRTRSYNEQFF.

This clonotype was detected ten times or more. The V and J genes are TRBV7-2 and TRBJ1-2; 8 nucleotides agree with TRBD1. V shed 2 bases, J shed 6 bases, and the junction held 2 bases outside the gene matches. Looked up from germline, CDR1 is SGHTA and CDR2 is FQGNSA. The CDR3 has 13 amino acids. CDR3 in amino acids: CASSLRQGNGYTF. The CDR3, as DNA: TGTGCCAGCAGCTTACGACAGGGGAATGGCTACACCTTC.

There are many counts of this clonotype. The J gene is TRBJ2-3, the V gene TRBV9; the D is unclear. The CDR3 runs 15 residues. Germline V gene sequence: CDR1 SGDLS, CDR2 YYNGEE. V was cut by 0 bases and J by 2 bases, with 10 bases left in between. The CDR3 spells CASSVVPSYTDTQYF. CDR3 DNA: TGTGCCAGCAGCGTAGTACCCAGTTACACAGATACGCAGTATTTT.

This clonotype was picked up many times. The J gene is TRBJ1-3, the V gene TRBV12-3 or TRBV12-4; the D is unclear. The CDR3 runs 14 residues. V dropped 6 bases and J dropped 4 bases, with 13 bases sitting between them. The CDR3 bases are TGTGCCAGCAGGGTTCATATCTCGGGAAACACCATATATTTT. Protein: CASRVHISGNTIYF.

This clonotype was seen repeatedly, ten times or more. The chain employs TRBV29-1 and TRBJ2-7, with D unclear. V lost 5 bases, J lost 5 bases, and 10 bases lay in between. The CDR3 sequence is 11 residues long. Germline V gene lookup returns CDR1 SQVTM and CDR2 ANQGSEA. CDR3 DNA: TGCAGCGTTATTTCGGTGGACGAGCAGTACTTC. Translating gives CSVISVDEQYF.